Listed below are T cell receptor beta chains from one sample, sequenced in a study of shared clonotypes between healthy human individuals. Libraries were prepared by immunoSEQ multiplex PCR; TCRdb keeps only in-frame clonotypes and omits some of them. The sample contains more than 2 million clones, about 94% of which appear only once. The sample consisted of naive CD8+ T cells sorted from blood. Receptor source: a man between 18 and 35 years old in good health. CDR3s include the opening cysteine and the closing phenylalanine or tryptophan. Fields, in order: D gene, V gene, J gene, clone size, CDR3 protein, CDR3 DNA. A D gene is named only where the DNA matches it firmly. Not every row has a clone size; where given, it reads once, few, many or a size class.

d_call: .
v_call: TRBV5-4
j_call: TRBJ2-3
clone_size: .
cdr3_aa: CASSQMGGAADTQYF
cdr3_nt: TGTGCCAGCAGCCAGATGGGGGGGGCGGCAGATACGCAGTATTTT

d_call: TRBD1
v_call: TRBV4-1
j_call: TRBJ2-3
clone_size: once
cdr3_aa: CASSLQGDWATDTQYF
cdr3_nt: TGCGCCAGCAGCCTCCAGGGGGATTGGGCCACAGATACGCAGTATTTT

d_call: .
v_call: TRBV9
j_call: TRBJ2-7
clone_size: .
cdr3_aa: CASSPRVGIEQYF
cdr3_nt: TGTGCCAGCAGTCCGAGAGTGGGTATCGAGCAGTACTTC

d_call: TRBD2
v_call: TRBV7-8
j_call: TRBJ2-3
clone_size: .
cdr3_aa: CASSSGLAGDPIPSTDTQYF
cdr3_nt: TGTGCCAGCAGCTCCGGACTAGCGGGAGACCCAATTCCAAGCACAGATACGCAGTATTTT

d_call: TRBD2
v_call: TRBV28
j_call: TRBJ2-3
clone_size: .
cdr3_aa: CASSRPTRWSGGVSTDTQYF
cdr3_nt: TGTGCCAGCAGTAGACCCACCCGGTGGAGCGGGGGAGTCAGCACAGATACGCAGTATTTT

d_call: TRBD2
v_call: TRBV7-9
j_call: TRBJ2-7
clone_size: .
cdr3_aa: CASSLASGRTYEQYF
cdr3_nt: TGTGCCAGCAGCTTAGCTAGCGGGAGAACGTACGAGCAGTACTTC

d_call: .
v_call: TRBV12-5
j_call: TRBJ2-1
clone_size: .
cdr3_aa: CASGLAVSSYNEQFF
cdr3_nt: TGTGCTAGTGGTTTGGCCGTGAGCTCCTACAATGAGCAGTTCTTC

d_call: .
v_call: TRBV4-1
j_call: TRBJ1-3
clone_size: .
cdr3_aa: CASSQETVISGNTIYF
cdr3_nt: TGCGCCAGCAGCCAAGAGACCGTTATCTCTGGAAACACCATATATTTT

d_call: TRBD1
v_call: TRBV7-3
j_call: TRBJ1-1
clone_size: .
cdr3_aa: CASSIEGAPGAFF
cdr3_nt: TGTGCCAGCAGCATAGAGGGGGCTCCTGGAGCTTTCTTT

d_call: TRBD2
v_call: TRBV7-9
j_call: TRBJ2-1
clone_size: .
cdr3_aa: CASSPGLAGANEQFF
cdr3_nt: TGTGCCAGCAGCCCGGGACTAGCGGGAGCGAATGAGCAGTTCTTC

d_call: .
v_call: TRBV7-9
j_call: TRBJ2-1
clone_size: .
cdr3_aa: CASSLSTRPNEQFF
cdr3_nt: TGTGCCAGCAGCCTATCGACTAGGCCGAATGAGCAGTTCTTC

d_call: .
v_call: TRBV27
j_call: TRBJ2-7
clone_size: .
cdr3_aa: CASSPVGDGLSYEQYF
cdr3_nt: TGTGCCAGCAGTCCCGTTGGGGATGGCCTCTCCTACGAGCAGTACTTC

d_call: TRBD1
v_call: TRBV4-1
j_call: TRBJ2-7
clone_size: .
cdr3_aa: CASSPGQGSYERYF
cdr3_nt: TGCGCCAGCAGCCCGGGACAGGGGTCCTACGAGCGGTACTTC

d_call: .
v_call: TRBV11-2
j_call: TRBJ1-1
clone_size: .
cdr3_aa: CASSLDLGGVEAFF
cdr3_nt: TGTGCCAGCAGCTTAGATCTGGGCGGGGTTGAAGCTTTCTTT

d_call: .
v_call: TRBV9
j_call: TRBJ1-1
clone_size: once
cdr3_aa: CASSAEIGTEAFF
cdr3_nt: TGTGCCAGCAGCGCCGAAATAGGTACTGAAGCTTTCTTT

d_call: .
v_call: TRBV28
j_call: TRBJ1-1
clone_size: .
cdr3_aa: CASSPSVNTEAFF
cdr3_nt: TGTGCCAGCAGTCCGAGTGTAAATACTGAAGCTTTCTTT

d_call: TRBD1
v_call: TRBV5-5
j_call: TRBJ2-2
clone_size: .
cdr3_aa: CASSLWTGASGTGELFF
cdr3_nt: TGTGCCAGCAGCCTTTGGACAGGCGCGAGTGGCACCGGGGAGCTGTTTTTT

d_call: .
v_call: TRBV9
j_call: TRBJ1-2
clone_size: .
cdr3_aa: CASSVGHTNYGYTF
cdr3_nt: TGTGCCAGCAGCGTAGGACATACTAACTATGGCTACACCTTC

d_call: .
v_call: TRBV6-1
j_call: TRBJ2-7
clone_size: .
cdr3_aa: CAAQGGFSYEQYF
cdr3_nt: TGTGCCGCCCAAGGGGGGTTCTCCTACGAGCAGTACTTC

d_call: .
v_call: TRBV19
j_call: TRBJ2-7
clone_size: once
cdr3_aa: CASSIRQDSYEQYF
cdr3_nt: TGTGCCAGTAGTATTCGGCAGGATTCCTACGAGCAGTACTTC

d_call: .
v_call: TRBV10-3
j_call: TRBJ1-1
clone_size: .
cdr3_aa: CAISESTVGEAFF
cdr3_nt: TGTGCCATCAGTGAGTCGACGGTGGGGGAAGCTTTCTTT

d_call: .
v_call: TRBV7-3
j_call: TRBJ1-3
clone_size: .
cdr3_aa: CASSPSGAVGNTIYF
cdr3_nt: TGTGCCAGCAGCCCCTCCGGGGCGGTGGGAAACACCATATATTTT

d_call: .
v_call: TRBV28
j_call: TRBJ1-4
clone_size: .
cdr3_aa: CASSFFSGTEDNEKLFF
cdr3_nt: TGTGCCAGCAGTTTTTTTTCTGGGACCGAAGATAATGAAAAACTGTTTTTT

d_call: TRBD1
v_call: TRBV6-1
j_call: TRBJ2-1
clone_size: .
cdr3_aa: CASSPDRVNEQFF
cdr3_nt: TGTGCCAGCAGTCCGGACAGGGTCAATGAGCAGTTCTTC

d_call: .
v_call: TRBV4-2
j_call: TRBJ2-5
clone_size: .
cdr3_aa: CASSPGGEGEETQYF
cdr3_nt: TGTGCCAGCAGCCCGGGCGGGGAAGGGGAAGAGACCCAGTACTTC

d_call: TRBD2
v_call: TRBV6-1
j_call: TRBJ2-7
clone_size: once
cdr3_aa: CASSDRPRGASYEQYF
cdr3_nt: TGTGCCAGCAGTGACCGACCGCGGGGGGCGTCCTACGAGCAGTACTTC

d_call: .
v_call: TRBV6-5
j_call: TRBJ2-7
clone_size: .
cdr3_aa: CASSSSPYEQYF
cdr3_nt: TGTGCCAGCAGTTCCTCCCCCTACGAGCAGTACTTC

d_call: .
v_call: TRBV7-6
j_call: TRBJ2-7
clone_size: .
cdr3_aa: CASSPGEGPYEQYF
cdr3_nt: TGTGCCAGCAGTCCCGGGGAAGGGCCCTACGAGCAGTACTTC

d_call: TRBD2
v_call: TRBV4-3
j_call: TRBJ2-3
clone_size: .
cdr3_aa: CASSQDRLAGADTQYF
cdr3_nt: TGCGCCAGCAGCCAAGACCGACTAGCGGGGGCAGATACGCAGTATTTT

d_call: .
v_call: TRBV4-3
j_call: TRBJ2-3
clone_size: .
cdr3_aa: CASSHAPGGDTQYF
cdr3_nt: TGCGCCAGCAGCCACGCACCGGGTGGGGATACGCAGTATTTT

d_call: .
v_call: TRBV30
j_call: TRBJ2-1
clone_size: .
cdr3_aa: CAWSVGSPNEQFF
cdr3_nt: TGTGCCTGGAGTGTTGGTTCTCCCAATGAGCAGTTCTTC

d_call: .
v_call: TRBV13
j_call: TRBJ2-7
clone_size: .
cdr3_aa: CASSGTREAYEQYF
cdr3_nt: TGTGCCAGCAGCGGAACTAGGGAGGCCTACGAGCAGTACTTC

d_call: .
v_call: TRBV2
j_call: TRBJ2-7
clone_size: .
cdr3_aa: CASSEPVSQSSYEQYF
cdr3_nt: TGTGCCAGCAGTGAACCAGTCAGTCAAAGCTCCTACGAGCAGTACTTC

d_call: TRBD2
v_call: TRBV7-6
j_call: TRBJ2-1
clone_size: .
cdr3_aa: CASSLSSGNAFHNEQFF
cdr3_nt: TGTGCCAGCAGCTTGAGTAGCGGGAATGCTTTTCACAATGAGCAGTTCTTC

d_call: TRBD2
v_call: TRBV2
j_call: TRBJ2-1
clone_size: .
cdr3_aa: CANVLAGGANEQFF
cdr3_nt: TGTGCCAACGTCCTAGCGGGGGGCGCCAATGAGCAGTTCTTC

d_call: .
v_call: TRBV10-3
j_call: TRBJ2-7
clone_size: once
cdr3_aa: CAISEGGTGPFHEQYF
cdr3_nt: TGTGCCATCAGTGAGGGTGGCACAGGCCCTTTCCACGAGCAGTACTTC

d_call: TRBD1
v_call: TRBV6-5
j_call: TRBJ2-7
clone_size: .
cdr3_aa: CASGPTGYGEQYF
cdr3_nt: TGTGCCAGCGGCCCGACAGGGTACGGGGAGCAGTACTTC

d_call: .
v_call: TRBV5-4
j_call: TRBJ1-1
clone_size: .
cdr3_aa: CASSFIGGANEAFF
cdr3_nt: TGTGCCAGCAGTTTCATCGGAGGGGCTAATGAAGCTTTCTTT

d_call: TRBD1
v_call: TRBV30
j_call: TRBJ1-4
clone_size: .
cdr3_aa: CAWTHGQGQEKLFF
cdr3_nt: TGTGCCTGGACCCACGGACAGGGACAGGAAAAACTGTTTTTT

d_call: .
v_call: TRBV7-9
j_call: TRBJ2-1
clone_size: .
cdr3_aa: CASSSGGVQVYNEQFF
cdr3_nt: TGTGCCAGCAGCTCCGGCGGGGTTCAAGTTTACAATGAGCAGTTCTTC

d_call: TRBD1
v_call: TRBV4-1
j_call: TRBJ2-7
clone_size: .
cdr3_aa: CASSDPGQGLYEQYF
cdr3_nt: TGCGCCAGCAGCGATCCGGGACAGGGTCTCTACGAGCAGTACTTC

d_call: .
v_call: TRBV28
j_call: TRBJ1-5
clone_size: .
cdr3_aa: CASSLGLQQPQHF
cdr3_nt: TGTGCCAGCAGCCTGGGACTGCAACAGCCCCAGCATTTT

d_call: .
v_call: TRBV16
j_call: TRBJ2-7
clone_size: .
cdr3_aa: CASSHHGGTYEQYF
cdr3_nt: TGTGCCAGCAGCCATCACGGCGGAACCTACGAGCAGTACTTC

d_call: .
v_call: TRBV5-1
j_call: TRBJ2-7
clone_size: .
cdr3_aa: CASSLDSGLSYEQYF
cdr3_nt: TGCGCCAGCAGCTTGGACTCGGGTCTCTCCTACGAGCAGTACTTC

d_call: .
v_call: TRBV9
j_call: TRBJ2-3
clone_size: .
cdr3_aa: CASSEESSPTQYF
cdr3_nt: TGTGCCAGCAGCGAGGAGTCCAGCCCTACGCAGTATTTT

d_call: .
v_call: TRBV27
j_call: TRBJ1-6
clone_size: once
cdr3_aa: CASSLGGIYNSPLHF
cdr3_nt: TGTGCCAGCAGTTTAGGGGGGATCTATAATTCACCCCTCCACTTT

d_call: TRBD2
v_call: TRBV10-3
j_call: TRBJ2-2
clone_size: .
cdr3_aa: CAISPTSGGANTGELFF
cdr3_nt: TGTGCCATCAGTCCGACTAGCGGGGGGGCTAACACCGGGGAGCTGTTTTTT

d_call: .
v_call: TRBV13
j_call: TRBJ1-1
clone_size: once
cdr3_aa: CASSPSGTEAFF
cdr3_nt: TGTGCCAGCAGCCCTTCCGGCACTGAAGCTTTCTTT

d_call: .
v_call: TRBV28
j_call: TRBJ1-5
clone_size: .
cdr3_aa: CASSWPNQPQHF
cdr3_nt: TGTGCCAGCAGTTGGCCTAATCAGCCCCAGCATTTT

d_call: TRBD1
v_call: TRBV7-6
j_call: TRBJ1-6
clone_size: once
cdr3_aa: CASSSYRGANSPLHF
cdr3_nt: TGTGCCAGCAGCTCCTACAGGGGAGCTAATTCACCCCTCCACTTT

d_call: .
v_call: TRBV7-8
j_call: TRBJ2-7
clone_size: once
cdr3_aa: CASSLVGRGTYEQYF
cdr3_nt: TGTGCCAGCAGCTTAGTTGGCAGGGGCACCTACGAGCAGTACTTC

d_call: .
v_call: TRBV10-3
j_call: TRBJ2-7
clone_size: .
cdr3_aa: CAIRTSDEQYF
cdr3_nt: TGTGCCATCAGGACTAGTGACGAGCAGTACTTC

d_call: .
v_call: TRBV19
j_call: TRBJ1-3
clone_size: .
cdr3_aa: CASSNDRSFSGNTIYF
cdr3_nt: TGTGCCAGTAGTAATGACAGGTCGTTCTCTGGAAACACCATATATTTT